These 17 T cell receptor beta chains originate from one sample sequenced in a study of regulatory T cells in long-lasting Graves disease. CDR3-region Arm-PCR and iRepertoire HTBI primers produced the TCR beta libraries. TCRdb processed the multiplex PCR reads anew with MiXCR; each CDR3 protein has one entry. The table has 500,000 or so distinct CDR3 sequences, around 13% seen once. Time point given: newly diagnosed GD, antithyroid drugs for less than 3 months. Making the TCR library involved RNA that had been extracted from PBMCs. The data also belong to a second study, concerning T cells in Graves' hyperthyroidism and ophthalmopathy.

Material: peripheral blood mononuclear cells (PBMCs), obtained at new diagnosis, from a patient treated with antithyroid drugs. The receptors come from a woman aged 45-65 years with Graves disease.

This clonotype was picked up a small number of times. This chain connects TRBV6-2 or TRBV6-3 to TRBJ2-7, with 8 bases lining up with TRBD2. Germline V gene data show CDR1 as MNHEY and CDR2 as SVGEGT. The CDR3 runs to 14 residues. The ends lost 8 bases at V and 2 bases at J; junction bases unmatched: 8. The CDR3 bases are TGTGCCAGCTCCGGGACTAGTGAGCCCTACGAGCAGTACTTC. Its translation: CASSGTSEPYEQYF.

This clonotype showed up many times. The V gene is TRBV11-1, the J gene TRBJ2-3; 9 nucleotides line up with TRBD1. Germline V gives CDR1 SGHAT, CDR2 FQDESV (reference sequence). CDR3 length: 18 amino acids. V lost 4 bases, J lost 2 bases, and 13 bases stayed unmatched. CDR3 coding DNA: TGTGCCAGCAGCTCGAGACAGGGGGGGACTACTTTCACAGATACGCAGTATTTT. Encoded protein: CASSSRQGGTTFTDTQYF.

This chain uses TRBV9 with TRBJ2-1; D not resolved. V lost 5 bases and J 6 bases, leaving 15 bases between the germline ends. This CDR3 is 14 amino acids long. Germline V gene sequence: CDR1 SGDLS, CDR2 YYNGEE. For the CDR3, the DNA is TGTGCCAGCAGTGATGGTGGGCCCAGCAATGAGCAGTTCTTC. Its translation is CASSDGGPSNEQFF. The full variable domain, with the rest looked up from reference TRBV9 and TRBJ2-1, is DSGVTQTPKHLITATGQRVTLRCSPRSGDLSVYWYQQSLDQGLQFLIQYYNGEERAKGNILERFSAQQFPDLHSELNLSSLELGDSALYFCASSDGGPSNEQFFGPGTRLTVL.

This clonotype has ten or more counts. The chain recombines TRBV2 with TRBJ2-1; possibly TRBD1 for D (6 bases). With 4 bases removed from V and 9 bases from J, the gap between germline ends came to 10 bases. The CDR3 is 12 amino acids. Germline lookup yields CDR1 SNHLY and CDR2 FYNNEI. Here the CDR3 reads CASSGTAAEQFF. CDR3 DNA: TGTGCCAGCAGTGGGACAGCTGCTGAGCAGTTCTTC.

This chain uses TRBV6-1 with TRBJ1-1; D gene ambiguous. V shed 5 bases and J shed 8 bases, with 15 bases lying between them. The CDR3 extends over 13 amino acids. Germline CDR1 is MNHNS and CDR2 is SASEGT. The CDR3 spells CASSPETPLEAFF. The CDR3 region has the DNA TGTGCCAGCAGTCCCGAGACACCTTTAGAAGCTTTCTTT.

This clonotype was recorded a few times. The chain recombines TRBV28 with TRBJ1-2, with D perhaps TRBD1 (5 bases). The CDR3 consists of 14 residues. Germline assignment: CDR1 MDHEN and CDR2 SYDVKM. V dropped 5 bases and J dropped 8 bases, with 18 bases sitting between them. The CDR3 coding sequence is TGTGCCAGCAGTCCGGGGGGGGTCGGCTTCGGCTACACCTTC. Its translation is CASSPGGVGFGYTF.

The chain is built from TRBV19 and TRBJ2-2; TRBD1 matches 11 bases. The CDR3 runs to 16 residues. Per germline, CDR1 LNHDA and CDR2 SQIVND (reference sequence). V trimming: 7 bases; J trimming: 5 bases; junction bases outside the gene matches: 9. The CDR3 sequence: CASNPEGTGGTGELFF. Here the CDR3 DNA reads TGTGCCAGTAACCCGGAAGGGACAGGGGGGACCGGGGAGCTGTTTTTT.

Many counts were recorded for this clonotype. J is TRBJ1-6 and V is TRBV10-3, with D perhaps matching TRBD1 (5 bases). Trimming took 6 bases from V and 8 from J, leaving 14 bases between them. CDR1 and CDR2 from the germline V gene are ENHRY and SYGVKD. The CDR3 totals 14 residues. The CDR3 region has the DNA TGTGCCATCAGGAGGGGCAATGAGGATTCACCCCTCCACTTT. It specifies CAIRRGNEDSPLHF.

In its sample, this clonotype was seen many times. An end of the junction differs from the germline gene, which may be a read error. The chain couples TRBV6-2 or TRBV6-3 to TRBJ1-4, with D perhaps TRBD1 (6 bases). CDR1 and CDR2 from the germline V gene are MNHEY and SVGEGT. This CDR3 has 15 amino acids. The CDR3 DNA follows: TGTGCCAGCAGGCAGACAGGAGCAACTAATGAAAAACTGTTCTTT. This gives the protein CASRQTGATNEKLFF.

This clonotype was observed many times. The junction differs from germline at one of its ends, possibly a read error. This sequence joins TRBV7-8 and TRBJ2-4; TRBD2 matches at 11 bases. The V gene's germline CDR1 is SGHVS and CDR2 FQNEAQ. The CDR3 contains 17 residues. The CDR3 coding sequence is TGTGCCAGCAGCCTAGCGGGACTAGCGGACTCCAAAAACATCCAGTACTTC. This translates into CASSLAGLADSKNIQYF.

This clonotype was recorded at least ten times. In nucleotides, the CDR3 is TGTGCCAGCAGTGGGGACAGTCTGAACACCGGGGAGCTGTTTTTT. Its translation: CASSGDSLNTGELFF. This sequence joins TRBV2 and TRBJ2-2; 7 bases line up with TRBD1. Unmatched junction bases numbered 3, after V lost 4 bases and J lost 1 base. The CDR3 contains 15 residues. CDR1 is SNHLY and CDR2 is FYNNEI in the germline V gene.

Many counts were recorded for this clonotype. This chain connects TRBV2 to TRBJ2-2, with D perhaps given as TRBD1 or TRBD2 (5 bases each). Between the trimmed V and J ends, which lost 8 bases and 7 bases, there was a span of 14 bases. The CDR3 contains 13 residues. From germline, CDR1 is SNHLY and CDR2 FYNNEI. The CDR3 sequence: CASRVEGNGELFF. The CDR3 DNA reads as TGTGCCAGCCGTGTCGAGGGGAACGGGGAGCTGTTTTTT.

The table lists this clonotype with many counts. The chain is built from TRBV7-3 and TRBJ2-2; 10 bases match TRBD2. The CDR3 runs 15 residues. CDR1 and CDR2 from the germline V gene are SGHTA and FQGTGA. V shed 6 bases, J shed 5 bases, and the junction held 6 bases outside the gene matches. This chain's CDR3 is CASSWTSGSTGELFF. CDR3 coding DNA: TGTGCCAGCAGTTGGACTAGCGGCAGTACCGGGGAGCTGTTTTTT.

This clonotype was seen a few times. The chain combines TRBV5-1 with TRBJ2-7; TRBD1 agrees at 8 bases. Germline lookup yields CDR1 SGHRS and CDR2 YFSETQ. The CDR3 length is 16 residues. V lost 4 bases and J lost 1; bases outside the gene matches: 10. CDR3 protein: CASSTNPDRASYEQYF. The CDR3 DNA reads as TGCGCCAGCAGCACCAACCCGGACAGGGCGTCCTACGAGCAGTACTTC.

This clonotype was seen a few times. The chain couples TRBV6-1 to TRBJ2-7, with a tentative D call TRBD1 (6 bases). There are 13 residues in the CDR3. V was trimmed by 6 bases and J by 6 bases, leaving 15 bases between them. Germline-derived CDR1 and CDR2 are MNHNS and SASEGT. The chain's CDR3 is CASSWDQGTEQYF. The CDR3 DNA is TGTGCCAGCAGCTGGGACCAGGGGACCGAGCAGTACTTC.

This clonotype was detected only a few times. The V gene is TRBV5-1, the J gene TRBJ1-1, with D hard to call. This CDR3 is built from 15 residues. Germline loops: CDR1 SGHRS, CDR2 YFSETQ. V dropped 1 base and J dropped 6 bases, with 16 bases sitting between them. The CDR3 loop reads CASSLPTDPPPEAFF. The DNA for the CDR3 is TGCGCCAGCAGCTTGCCCACTGACCCCCCCCCTGAAGCTTTCTTT.

This clonotype was seen at least ten times. The chain couples TRBV12-3 or TRBV12-4 to TRBJ2-3; no clear D gene. Between the trimmed V and J ends, which lost 5 bases and 6 bases, there was a span of 15 bases. The CDR3 loop spans 14 amino acids. As DNA, the CDR3 is TGTGCCAGCAGTGGCGGTCCCGTTGTGGATACGCAGTATTTT. It is translated as CASSGGPVVDTQYF.